This is a list of T cell receptor beta chains from one sample in a study of PD-1 blockade in classical Hodgkin lymphoma. This table comes from immunoSEQ multiplex PCR, and its TCRdb copy is limited to in-frame clones, with some not included. The table records approximately 26,000 clones, over 75% of them present only once. This specimen consisted of peripheral blood mononuclear cells (PBMCs), obtained before the fourth cycle of nivolumab. The receptors derive from a human donor with classical Hodgkin lymphoma. The CDR3 runs from the conserved cysteine through the conserved F or W. The D gene is left open where the match is weak. The listing skips clone size in some rows; elsewhere it reads once, few, many or a size class.

>TRBJ2-1|NA|TRBV10-3|few
TGTGCCATCGGGCCGAATCTTGAGCAGTTCTTC
CAIGPNLEQFF
>TRBJ1-3|TRBD1|TRBV7-6|NA
TGTGCCAGCAGCTTAACCCGGGACAGTTCTGGAAACACCATATATTTT
CASSLTRDSSGNTIYF
>TRBJ2-3|NA|TRBV28|once
TGTGCCAGCAGCCCACTAGGGGCTAGCACAGATACGCAGTATTTT
CASSPLGASTDTQYF
>TRBJ2-2|NA|TRBV5-1|NA
TGCGCCAGCAGCCCCCAACCCAAGAACGCCGGGGAGCTGTTTTTT
CASSPQPKNAGELFF
>TRBJ2-3|TRBD2|TRBV6-5|NA
TGTGCCAGCAGAGAGGGCGGGAGGGTAGGGGATACGCAGTATTTT
CASREGGRVGDTQYF
>TRBJ1-2|TRBD1|TRBV2|NA
TGTGCCAGCAGTGAAGTAGGGGGCGGCTACACCTTC
CASSEVGGGYTF
>TRBJ1-5|NA|TRBV15|NA
TGTGCCACCAGCAGAGATTTAGGTGGGCCGACCAGACCCCAGCATTTT
CATSRDLGGPTRPQHF
>TRBJ2-7|NA|TRBV10-3|NA
TGTGCCATCAGTGAAATACAGGTCTACGAGCAGTACTTC
CAISEIQVYEQYF
>TRBJ1-5|NA|TRBV7-2|NA
TGTGCCAGCAGCTCTCTGGGGCAGCCCCAGCATTTT
CASSSLGQPQHF
>TRBJ1-1|TRBD1|TRBV5-1|once
TGCGCCAGCAGCTTACGTCAGGGGGGCACTGAAGCTTTCTTT
CASSLRQGGTEAFF
>TRBJ2-1|TRBD2|TRBV6-1|few
TGTGCCAGCAGCTTAAGCGGGAGGGCCAATGAGCAGTTCTTC
CASSLSGRANEQFF
>TRBJ2-1|TRBD2|TRBV6-6|NA
TGTGCCAGCAGTCGGACTAGCGTGCAGTTCTTC
CASSRTSVQFF
>TRBJ1-1|NA|TRBV6-1|NA
TGTGCCAGCAGTCCTCGGACAACAAGTGAAGCTTTCTTT
CASSPRTTSEAFF
>TRBJ1-2|NA|TRBV5-4|NA
TGTGCCAGCAGTCTGGGGGCCCCCAAGGGCTACACCTTC
CASSLGAPKGYTF
>TRBJ2-3|NA|TRBV28|NA
TGTGCCAGCAGTCCCCTTCGGGGCTCTAGCACAGATACGCAGTATTTT
CASSPLRGSSTDTQYF
>TRBJ2-5|NA|TRBV18|NA
TGTGCCAGCTCACCACCGGGGCGAGAGACCCAGTACTTC
CASSPPGRETQYF
>TRBJ2-2|NA|TRBV7-9|NA
TGTGCCAGCAGCTTATTTGGACTAAAGAACACCGGGGAGCTGTTTTTT
CASSLFGLKNTGELFF
>TRBJ1-1|NA|TRBV21-1|few
TGTGCCAGCAGCAAAGATCGGGTTTCCACTGAAGCTTTCTTT
CASSKDRVSTEAFF
>TRBJ1-4|TRBD1|TRBV9|NA
TGTGCCAGCAGCGTGAAGCCTTCAGGGGGGCTGTTTTTT
CASSVKPSGGLFF
>TRBJ2-3|NA|TRBV14|NA
TGTGCCAGCAGCCGCCAGGAGCCGGGGCGAGTAACAGATACGCAGTATTTT
CASSRQEPGRVTDTQYF
>TRBJ1-3|NA|TRBV18|NA
TGTGCCAGCTCCCAAAACCAAAGAGACACCATATATTTT
CASSQNQRDTIYF
>TRBJ1-2|NA|TRBV19|few
TGTGCCAGTAGTACCCCCCTCGACAGGATAATTGATGGCTACACCTTC
CASSTPLDRIIDGYTF
>TRBJ2-1|NA|TRBV28|NA
TGTGCCAGCAGTTGGCGTCGGAGTTTTACCAATGAGCAGTTCTTC
CASSWRRSFTNEQFF
>TRBJ2-1|NA|TRBV6-5|few
TGTGCCAGCAAGGGGGTGGGCTACAATGAGCAGTTCTTC
CASKGVGYNEQFF
>TRBJ2-2|NA|TRBV6-1|NA
TGTGCCAGCAGGGGCACCGGGGAGCTGTTTTTT
CASRGTGELFF
>TRBJ1-2|TRBD1|TRBV28|NA
TGTGCCACCTACCTCACGTACGGACAGGGAAGTTATGGCTACACCTTC
CATYLTYGQGSYGYTF
>TRBJ2-3|NA|TRBV19|NA
TGTGCCAGTAGTTTAGGGGTGGGCACAGATACGCAGTATTTT
CASSLGVGTDTQYF
>TRBJ1-3|NA|TRBV6-1|NA
TGTGCCAGCAGTGAAGGGGTTTCGAGCTCTGGAAACACCATATATTTT
CASSEGVSSSGNTIYF
>TRBJ2-5|TRBD1|TRBV7-9|NA
TGTGCCAGCAGCCCACATCAAGGGACAGGACAAGAGACCCAGTACTTC
CASSPHQGTGQETQYF
>TRBJ2-5|TRBD1|TRBV19|NA
TGTGCCAGTAGTATCGTCCGGACAGGGGGCCAAGAGACCCAGTACTTC
CASSIVRTGGQETQYF
>TRBJ2-2|NA|TRBV6-5|NA
TGTGCCAGCAGTCGAGTCTACAACACCGGGGAGCTGTTTTTT
CASSRVYNTGELFF
>TRBJ2-2|NA|TRBV9|few
TGTGCCAGCAGCCCGAACACCGGGGAGCTGTTTTTT
CASSPNTGELFF
>TRBJ1-5|NA|TRBV30|NA
TGTGCCTGGAGTGTAGGAGGGACTCAGCCCCAGCATTTT
CAWSVGGTQPQHF
>TRBJ1-2|NA|TRBV7-9|once
TGTGCCAGCAGCTTTTTACAGTCCTATGGCTACACCTTC
CASSFLQSYGYTF
>TRBJ2-1|TRBD2|TRBV27|NA
TGTGCCAGCAGTTTTAGCGGGAGGTATCCTGAGCAGTTCTTC
CASSFSGRYPEQFF
>TRBJ1-5|NA|TRBV10-3|NA
TGTGCCATCAGGGGTCTGAATCAGCCCCAGCATTTT
CAIRGLNQPQHF
>TRBJ2-5|TRBD2|TRBV10-3|NA
TGTGCCATCAGGGGGGGGGAGACCCAGTACTTC
CAIRGGETQYF
>TRBJ1-5|NA|TRBV28|NA
TGTGCCAGCAGGGGGGAAGCGGCTCAGCCCCAGCATTTT
CASRGEAAQPQHF
>TRBJ1-2|TRBD1|TRBV10-3|NA
TGTGCCATCACCCCGGGACAGGGCGGTGTTGGCGGCTACACCTTC
CAITPGQGGVGGYTF
>TRBJ1-2|NA|TRBV4-1|once
TGCGCCAGCAGCCAGGTAACCCTCAACTATGGCTACACCTTC
CASSQVTLNYGYTF
>TRBJ2-7|NA|TRBV11-1|NA
TGTGCCAGCAGCTTTAGAGGGAACCACTACGAGCAGTACTTC
CASSFRGNHYEQYF
>TRBJ2-3|TRBD2|TRBV30|NA
TGTGCCTGGAGTGTAAGGGCGGGAGTTAGTACAGATACGCAGTATTTT
CAWSVRAGVSTDTQYF